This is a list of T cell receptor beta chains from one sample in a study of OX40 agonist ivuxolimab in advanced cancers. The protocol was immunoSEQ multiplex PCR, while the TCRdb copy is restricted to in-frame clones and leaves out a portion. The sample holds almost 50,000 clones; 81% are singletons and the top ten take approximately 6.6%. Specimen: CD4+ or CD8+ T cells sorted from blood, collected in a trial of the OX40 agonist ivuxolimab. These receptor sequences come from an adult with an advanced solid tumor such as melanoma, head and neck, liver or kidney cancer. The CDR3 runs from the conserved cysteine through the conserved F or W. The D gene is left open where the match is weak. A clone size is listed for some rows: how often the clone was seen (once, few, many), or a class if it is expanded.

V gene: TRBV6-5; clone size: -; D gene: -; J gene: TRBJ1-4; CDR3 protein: CASSYSTGLMNEKLFF; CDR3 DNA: TGTGCCAGCAGTTACTCGACGGGATTGATGAATGAAAAACTGTTTTTT
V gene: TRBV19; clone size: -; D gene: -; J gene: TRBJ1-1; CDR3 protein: CASAPSAPNTEAFF; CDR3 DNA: TGTGCCAGTGCCCCCTCAGCGCCGAACACTGAAGCTTTCTTT
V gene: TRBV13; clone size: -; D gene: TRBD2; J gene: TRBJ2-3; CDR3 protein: CASSLLLAGSTDTQYF; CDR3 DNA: TGTGCCAGCAGTCTTCTACTAGCGGGGAGCACAGATACGCAGTATTTT
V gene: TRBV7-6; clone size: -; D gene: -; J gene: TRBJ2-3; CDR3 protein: CASSPDPGAGQYF; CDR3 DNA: TGTGCCAGCAGCCCAGACCCCGGGGCGGGGCAGTATTTT
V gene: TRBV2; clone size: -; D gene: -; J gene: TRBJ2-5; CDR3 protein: CASRTDPQGLQETQYF; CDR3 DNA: TGTGCCAGCAGGACGGACCCTCAGGGATTACAAGAGACCCAGTACTTC
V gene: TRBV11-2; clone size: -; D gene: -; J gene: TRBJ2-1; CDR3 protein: CASSSLHGRSYNEQFF; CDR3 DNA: TGTGCCAGCAGCTCCCTTCATGGGAGGTCCTACAATGAGCAGTTCTTC
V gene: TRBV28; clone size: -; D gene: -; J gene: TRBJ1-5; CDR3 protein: CASTPVSRSLDQPQHF; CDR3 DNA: TGTGCCAGCACCCCAGTAAGCCGAAGTTTGGATCAGCCCCAGCATTTT
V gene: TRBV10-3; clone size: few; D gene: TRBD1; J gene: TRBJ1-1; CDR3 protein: CAISEGGTGHEAFF; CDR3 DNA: TGTGCCATCAGTGAGGGAGGGACAGGGCATGAAGCTTTCTTT
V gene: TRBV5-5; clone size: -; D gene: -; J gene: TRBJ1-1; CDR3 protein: CASSLGENTEAFF; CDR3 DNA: TGTGCCAGCAGCTTGGGGGAGAACACTGAAGCTTTCTTT
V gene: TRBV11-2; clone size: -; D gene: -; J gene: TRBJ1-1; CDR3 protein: CASSLGVNTEAFF; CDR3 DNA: TGTGCCAGCAGCTTAGGGGTGAACACTGAAGCTTTCTTT